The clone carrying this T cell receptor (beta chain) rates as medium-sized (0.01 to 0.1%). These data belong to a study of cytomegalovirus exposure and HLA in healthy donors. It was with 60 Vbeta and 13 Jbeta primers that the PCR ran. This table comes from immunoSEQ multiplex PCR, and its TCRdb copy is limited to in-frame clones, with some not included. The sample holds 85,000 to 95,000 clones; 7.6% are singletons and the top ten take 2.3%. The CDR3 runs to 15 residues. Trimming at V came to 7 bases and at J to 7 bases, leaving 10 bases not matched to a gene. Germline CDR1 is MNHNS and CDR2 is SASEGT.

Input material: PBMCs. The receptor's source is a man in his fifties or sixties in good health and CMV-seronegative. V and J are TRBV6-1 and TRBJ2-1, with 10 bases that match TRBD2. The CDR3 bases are TGTGCCAGCACCACAGACGGGACTAGCGTAAATGAGCAGTTCTTC. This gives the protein CASTTDGTSVNEQFF.